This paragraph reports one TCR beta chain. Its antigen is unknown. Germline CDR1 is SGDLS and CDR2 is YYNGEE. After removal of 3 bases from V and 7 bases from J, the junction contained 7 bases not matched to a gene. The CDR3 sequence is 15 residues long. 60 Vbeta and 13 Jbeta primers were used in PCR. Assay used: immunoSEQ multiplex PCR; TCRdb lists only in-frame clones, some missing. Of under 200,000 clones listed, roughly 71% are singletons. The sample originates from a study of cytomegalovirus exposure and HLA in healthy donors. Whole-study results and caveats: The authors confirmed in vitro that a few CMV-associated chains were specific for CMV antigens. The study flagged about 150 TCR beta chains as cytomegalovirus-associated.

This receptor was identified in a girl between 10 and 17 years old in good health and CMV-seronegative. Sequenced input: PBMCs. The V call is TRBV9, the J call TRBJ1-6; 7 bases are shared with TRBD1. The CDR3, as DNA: TGTGCCAGCAGCGCAAGGACAGGCTTCAATTCACCCCTCCACTTT. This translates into CASSARTGFNSPLHF. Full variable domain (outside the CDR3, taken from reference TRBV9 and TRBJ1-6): DSGVTQTPKHLITATGQRVTLRCSPRSGDLSVYWYQQSLDQGLQFLIQYYNGEERAKGNILERFSAQQFPDLHSELNLSSLELGDSALYFCASSARTGFNSPLHFGNGTRLTVT.